This is a list of T cell receptor beta chains from one sample in a study of technical replicates of blood from a few donors. Libraries were prepared by immunoSEQ multiplex PCR; TCRdb keeps only in-frame clonotypes and omits some of them. The top ten hold more than 14% of the sample, which has 12,000 or so clones, almost 80% seen once. The sequenced sample consisted of PBMCs. The receptors originated from a human donor in good health. Both conserved end residues are part of each CDR3. D genes are given only for firm matches. The size field is filled for only some rows; it gives once, few, many or a size class.

cdr3_aa,cdr3_nt,v_call,d_call,clone_size,j_call
CASSYLDSLSTDTQYF,TGTGCCAGCAGTTACCTTGACAGCCTATCCACAGATACGCAGTATTTT,TRBV27,-,-,TRBJ2-3
CASSIAQGAYEQYF,TGTGCCAGTAGTATAGCCCAGGGGGCATACGAGCAGTACTTC,TRBV19,TRBD1,-,TRBJ2-7
CASSFVPRRTGELFF,TGTGCCAGCAGTTTCGTTCCCAGGAGGACCGGGGAGCTGTTTTTT,TRBV27,-,-,TRBJ2-2
CASSLLESSYEQYF,TGTGCCAGCAGCTTATTGGAGAGCTCCTACGAGCAGTACTTC,TRBV7-9,-,-,TRBJ2-7
CATSRGGTSGSHEQFF,TGTGCCACCAGCAGAGGCGGGACTAGCGGGAGCCATGAGCAGTTCTTC,TRBV15,TRBD2,once,TRBJ2-1
CASSLFSGRIRLGTDTQYF,TGTGCCAGCAGTTTATTTAGCGGGAGGATTCGGTTAGGGACAGATACGCAGTATTTT,TRBV28,TRBD2,-,TRBJ2-3
CASSAGVQETQYF,TGCGCCAGCAGCGCAGGGGTCCAAGAGACCCAGTACTTC,TRBV5-1,-,once,TRBJ2-5
CASGGGKGGGYTF,TGTGCCAGCGGGGGAGGCAAGGGCGGTGGCTACACCTTC,TRBV6-5,-,few,TRBJ1-2
CASSGRDRLIWDTEAFF,TGTGCCAGCAGCGGACGGGACAGGCTTATCTGGGACACTGAAGCTTTCTTT,TRBV9,TRBD1,-,TRBJ1-1
CASRWGGNRGDTQYF,TGTGCCAGTCGCTGGGGCGGGAACCGCGGAGATACGCAGTATTTT,TRBV19,-,-,TRBJ2-3
CASSLTGDNSYEQYF,TGTGCCAGCAGTCTAACAGGAGATAACTCCTACGAGCAGTACTTC,TRBV28,-,-,TRBJ2-7
CASSGQGFYGYTF,TGTGCCAGCAGCGGACAGGGGTTCTATGGCTACACCTTC,TRBV6-5,TRBD1,-,TRBJ1-2
CASSPGLAGAVYEQYF,TGTGCCAGCAGCCCGGGACTAGCGGGAGCGGTTTACGAGCAGTACTTC,TRBV5-6,TRBD2,few,TRBJ2-7
CSVKISYEQYF,TGCAGCGTCAAAATCTCCTACGAGCAGTACTTC,TRBV29-1,-,-,TRBJ2-7
CAISESVANYGYTF,TGTGCCATCAGTGAGTCGGTAGCTAACTATGGCTACACCTTC,TRBV10-3,-,-,TRBJ1-2
CASSDRVGQETQYF,TGTGCCAGCAGCGACAGGGTTGGACAAGAGACCCAGTACTTC,TRBV7-2,TRBD1,-,TRBJ2-5
CASSARAAAYAQGGQPQHF,TGTGCCAGCAGTGCCCGGGCGGCAGCATACGCCCAGGGAGGTCAGCCCCAGCATTTT,TRBV6-1,-,-,TRBJ1-5
CASSPLGGTGIVDTQYF,TGTGCCAGCTCACCCCTCGGGGGGACAGGGATTGTAGATACGCAGTATTTT,TRBV18,TRBD1,-,TRBJ2-3
CAWKASSYEQYF,TGTGCCTGGAAAGCGTCCTCCTACGAGCAGTACTTC,TRBV30,-,few,TRBJ2-7
CASSPLGGEQYF,TGTGCCAGCAGCCCCCTAGGTGGCGAGCAGTACTTC,TRBV7-7,-,-,TRBJ2-7
CASSEDFFLASITEAFF,TGTGCCAGCAGTGAAGACTTTTTTTTAGCGTCTATCACTGAAGCTTTCTTT,TRBV6-1,-,-,TRBJ1-1
CASSLGGVQETQYF,TGTGCCAGCAGCCTGGGGGGGGTACAAGAGACCCAGTACTTC,TRBV28,TRBD2,-,TRBJ2-5
CASSRGQTVSGNTIYF,TGTGCCAGTAGTAGGGGACAGACCGTCTCTGGAAACACCATATATTTT,TRBV19,TRBD1,-,TRBJ1-3
CASSESRGMNTEAFF,TGTGCCAGCAGTGAATCCAGGGGGATGAACACTGAAGCTTTCTTT,TRBV6-1,TRBD1,few,TRBJ1-1
CASSPAWGLYSNQPQHF,TGTGCCAGCAGCCCGGCATGGGGCTTGTATAGCAATCAGCCCCAGCATTTT,TRBV7-6,-,-,TRBJ1-5
CASREPGLAGNEQFF,TGTGCCAGCAGAGAACCGGGACTAGCGGGTAATGAGCAGTTCTTC,TRBV27,TRBD2,few,TRBJ2-1
CASTRGQKKTQYF,TGTGCCAGCACTCGGGGACAGAAGAAAACCCAGTACTTC,TRBV2,TRBD1,-,TRBJ2-5
CASSSWGLPTEAFF,TGCGCCAGCAGCTCGTGGGGCCTCCCCACTGAAGCTTTCTTT,TRBV5-1,-,-,TRBJ1-1
CASSPGGNTIYF,TGTGCCAGCAGCCCGGGGGGAAACACCATATATTTT,TRBV7-8,-,few,TRBJ1-3
CASSLTGENIQYF,TGTGCCAGCAGCTTGACAGGGGAAAACATTCAGTACTTC,TRBV5-4,TRBD1,few,TRBJ2-4
CASSVTSGSGTDTQYF,TGTGCCAGCAGTGTGACTAGCGGGAGTGGCACAGATACGCAGTATTTT,TRBV6-1,TRBD2,-,TRBJ2-3
CASSLSLSKADTQYF,TGCGCCAGCAGCTTGAGCCTATCTAAAGCAGATACGCAGTATTTT,TRBV5-1,-,-,TRBJ2-3
CASLLAGGPYEQYF,TGTGCCAGCCTGCTAGCGGGAGGGCCCTACGAGCAGTACTTC,TRBV7-9,TRBD2,-,TRBJ2-7
CASSPPGGDGNQPQHF,TGTGCCAGCTCACCACCGGGGGGGGATGGCAATCAGCCCCAGCATTTT,TRBV18,-,-,TRBJ1-5
CASSATVAGNTIYF,TGTGCCAGCAGTGCGACAGTCGCTGGAAACACCATATATTTT,TRBV2,-,-,TRBJ1-3
CASSFNTEAFF,TGTGCCAGCAGCTTTAACACTGAAGCTTTCTTT,TRBV2,-,-,TRBJ1-1
CARGGATTNEKLFF,TGTGCAAGGGGGGGAGCTACAACTAATGAAAAACTGTTTTTT,TRBV11-2,-,-,TRBJ1-4
CSVAGTRDFYEQYF,TGCAGCGTGGCCGGGACTAGGGATTTCTACGAGCAGTACTTC,TRBV29-1,TRBD2,-,TRBJ2-7
CASRDRDWVVTDTQYF,TGTGCCAGCAGGGATCGGGACTGGGTGGTCACAGATACGCAGTATTTT,TRBV2,-,-,TRBJ2-3
CASSTQRDTQYF,TGCGCCAGCAGTACCCAGCGGGATACGCAGTATTTT,TRBV5-1,-,-,TRBJ2-3
CASSPAAENIQYF,TGCGCCAGCAGCCCGGCGGCAGAGAACATTCAGTACTTC,TRBV5-1,-,once,TRBJ2-4
CASSQEGLTGELFF,TGTGCCAGCAGCCAAGAGGGCTTGACCGGGGAGCTGTTTTTT,TRBV4-2,-,-,TRBJ2-2
CASGKREIQETQYF,TGTGCCAGCGGAAAACGGGAGATCCAAGAGACCCAGTACTTC,TRBV28,-,-,TRBJ2-5
CASSPREAGDNYGYTF,TGTGCCAGCAGCCCCCGAGAGGCAGGGGATAACTATGGCTACACCTTC,TRBV9,-,-,TRBJ1-2
CASSPEQGRTEAFF,TGCGCCAGCAGCCCCGAACAGGGTCGCACTGAAGCTTTCTTT,TRBV5-1,-,few,TRBJ1-1
CASSPYTGELFF,TGTGCCAGCTCCCCCTACACCGGGGAGCTGTTTTTT,TRBV27,-,once,TRBJ2-2
CASRVPGGFSNQPQHF,TGTGCCAGCAGGGTCCCGGGGGGCTTTAGCAATCAGCCCCAGCATTTT,TRBV28,-,-,TRBJ1-5
CAISEGTKETQYF,TGTGCCATCAGTGAGGGGACAAAAGAGACCCAGTACTTC,TRBV10-3,-,-,TRBJ2-5
CASSLGTVANYGYTF,TGCGCCAGCAGCTTGGGGACAGTCGCTAACTATGGCTACACCTTC,TRBV5-1,-,few,TRBJ1-2
CASSLGASGSLGETQYF,TGCGCCAGCAGCTTGGGGGCTAGCGGGAGTCTTGGGGAGACCCAGTACTTC,TRBV5-1,TRBD2,-,TRBJ2-5
CASSNTRGAGARKFTDTQYF,TGTGCCAGCAGCAATACCCGAGGGGCGGGAGCCCGAAAATTCACAGATACGCAGTATTTT,TRBV7-8,TRBD2,-,TRBJ2-3
CASSLALAGGPSSREQFF,TGCGCCAGCAGCTTGGCCCTAGCGGGAGGGCCTAGCAGCAGGGAGCAGTTCTTC,TRBV5-1,TRBD2,-,TRBJ2-1